One and the same sample provided the 2 T cell receptor beta chains below, sequenced in a study of T cell responses to AZD1222 COVID-19 vaccine. Method: immunoSEQ multiplex PCR; TCRdb's copy keeps in-frame clones and lacks some. Seen here are fewer than 130,000 clones, approximately 90% observed once, and the top ten hold about 16%. The sequencing used peripheral blood, collected 28 days after the second AZD1222 dose. Receptors were obtained from an adult who received the AZD1222 COVID-19 vaccine.

The chain links TRBV3-1 (or the pseudogene TRBV3-2) to TRBJ1-2, with a weak D call TRBD1 (5 bases). This CDR3 comprises 14 residues. The V and J ends lost 4 bases and 4 bases respectively, with 13 bases between them. In germline, CDR1 is LGHDT, CDR2 YNNKEL (reference sequence). CDR3 nucleotides: TGTGCCAGCAGCCCCCGGACACGAAGCTATGGCTACACCTTC. Protein: CASSPRTRSYGYTF.

The chain is built from TRBV4-2 and TRBJ2-7, with TRBD2 matching over 11 bases. V shed 1 base and J 2 bases; nucleotides not matched to a gene: 7. CDR3 length: 17 amino acids. Germline V gene sequence: CDR1 LGHNA, CDR2 YNFKEQ. CDR3 DNA sequence: TGTGCCAGCAGCCAAGCTTCTGGGACTAGCGGAACCTACGAGCAGTACTTC. Its protein is CASSQASGTSGTYEQYF.